This TCR beta chain stems from a study of blood T cell repertoires in COVID-19. For the study at large: The samples span acute and convalescent COVID-19 from the United States, Italy and Spain. Nucleic acid was either cDNA or gDNA, and it came from T cells, B-cell-depleted T cells, or PBMCs.

With V trimmed by 4 bases and J by 8 bases, 16 bases remained unmatched. The CDR3 has 16 amino acids. Looked up from germline, CDR1 is SQVTM and CDR2 is ANQGSEA. In the authors' workflow: The authors estimated nucleated cell counts from reference gene primer amplification. Clones were sequenced by immunoSEQ multiplex PCR, and TCRdb holds only the in-frame ones, with some missing. V, J and clone size reflect that table, while D and trimming were determined from the DNA. The data show around 230,000 clones, approximately 86% seen once. Sequenced sample: PBMCs or T cells enriched from blood (not recorded which). This sequence was found in a woman between 40 and 55 years old with acute COVID-19. This sequence joins TRBV29-1 and TRBJ2-1, with TRBD1 matching 8 bases. Here the CDR3 reads CSVASGGAHLGDEQFF. The CDR3 region has the DNA TGCAGCGTTGCATCAGGGGGCGCTCATCTTGGAGATGAGCAGTTCTTC.